This T cell receptor (beta chain) originates from a study of CD8+CD57+ T cells in acquired aplastic anemia. Individuals selected for sequencing had exhibited CD8+CD57+ cell expansion on flow cytometry. TCR beta VDJ and CDR3 were profiled, and genomic DNA was the template. TCRdb recomputed calls from the reads with MiXCR, one row per CDR3 protein. The sample carries hundreds of thousands of distinct CDR3 sequences, more than 25% recorded once. Study findings and constraints: Between patients and controls, over 25 CD8+ CDR3 sequences were found in common.

On this clonotype itself: What it binds is not known.

V dropped 1 base and J dropped 0 bases, with 16 bases sitting between them. Germline assignment: CDR1 SGHAT and CDR2 FQNNGV. The CDR3 is made up of 18 amino acids. V usage is TRBV11-2 and J usage is TRBJ1-5, with a weak D call TRBD1 (6 bases). Input material: sorted CD4+, CD8+, or CD8+CD57+ T cells (not recorded which) from PBMCs. This receptor was taken from a human donor with aplastic anemia. The CDR3, as DNA: TGTGCCAGCAGCTTAGTTTCGGTGGGGGCTCTTAGCAATCAGCCCCAGCATTTT. Amino acid sequence: CASSLVSVGALSNQPQHF.